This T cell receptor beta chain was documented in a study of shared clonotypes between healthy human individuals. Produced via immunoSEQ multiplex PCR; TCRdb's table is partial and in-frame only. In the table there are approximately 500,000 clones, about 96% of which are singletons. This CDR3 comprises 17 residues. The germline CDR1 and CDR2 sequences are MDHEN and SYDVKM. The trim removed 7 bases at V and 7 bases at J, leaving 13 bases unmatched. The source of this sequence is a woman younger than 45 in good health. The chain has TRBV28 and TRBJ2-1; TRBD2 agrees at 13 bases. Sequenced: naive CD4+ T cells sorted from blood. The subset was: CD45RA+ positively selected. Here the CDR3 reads CASNPLGGLAGLNEQFF. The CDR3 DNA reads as TGTGCCAGCAACCCCCTCGGGGGACTAGCGGGATTGAATGAGCAGTTCTTC.